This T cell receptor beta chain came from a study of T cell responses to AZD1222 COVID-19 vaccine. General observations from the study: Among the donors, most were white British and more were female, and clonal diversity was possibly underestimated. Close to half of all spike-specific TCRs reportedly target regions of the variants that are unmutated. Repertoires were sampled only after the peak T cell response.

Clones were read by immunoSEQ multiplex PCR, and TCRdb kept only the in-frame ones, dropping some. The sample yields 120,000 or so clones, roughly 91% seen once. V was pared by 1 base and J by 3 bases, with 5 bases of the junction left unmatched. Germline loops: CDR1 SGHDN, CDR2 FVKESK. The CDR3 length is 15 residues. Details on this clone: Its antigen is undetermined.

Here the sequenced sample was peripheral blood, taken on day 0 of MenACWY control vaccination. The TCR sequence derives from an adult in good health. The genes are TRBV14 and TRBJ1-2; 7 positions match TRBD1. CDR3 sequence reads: CASSQGDSGDYGYTF. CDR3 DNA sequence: TGTGCCAGCAGCCAAGGGGACAGCGGAGACTATGGCTACACCTTC.